The present T cell receptor beta chain was sequenced within a study of T-cell memory formation after mild COVID-19. Study context: The study found TCR clusters largely donor specific. Study-level findings and limits: The finding that pre-infection memory included some responding clones suggested that cross-reactive memory joined.

As regards this clonotype: Its antigen is unidentified.

From the 5' RACE reads, TCRdb called clonotypes with MiXCR, one entry per CDR3 protein. The table lists under 450,000 distinct CDR3 sequences, roughly 20% of them singletons. This TCR was recovered from a young man who had mild COVID-19 (a few samples of this study predate the infection). Cell type and time point are not known. Material for sequencing was PBMCs or a T cell subset sorted from them (not recorded which).

The CDR3 here is CSCGQGVNQPQHF. CDR3 in DNA: TGCAGCTGTGGACAGGGGGTCAATCAGCCCCAGCATTTT. The genes are TRBV29-1 and TRBJ1-5; 10 bases line up with TRBD1. Germline V lookup: CDR1 SQVTM, CDR2 ANQGSEA. This CDR3 spans 13 amino acids. V trimming: 8 bases; J trimming: 3 bases; junction bases outside the gene matches: 4.